The T cell receptor (beta chain) under discussion was sequenced for a study of shared clonotypes between healthy human individuals (dated by TCRdb to 2020 to 2022). Notes on the research overall: The cohort comprised a couple of women and a few men aged 18 to 49 years. The study deeply sequenced blood TCR repertoires of about 5 healthy adults to estimate repertoire size and the extent of clonotype sharing between individuals. Between about 0.85 and 10 billion PBMCs per donor were obtained by leukapheresis. For each donor, CD4 naive and CD4 memory were each given three plates, CD8 naive was given two plates, and CD8 memory was given one plate. To increase sequencing depth and limit assay-specific biases, TCR repertoire library preparation and sequencing were carried out by different laboratories using diverse techniques.

Healthy HIV-negative adults with no recently reported acute infections or vaccinations were included as donors. All donors were Caucasian adults living in Nashville, Tennessee, USA. Magnetic negative selection was used to enrich CD4+ T cells, after which naive cells were positively selected on CD45RA and the negative fraction became the memory subset. After blood collection by leukapheresis, PBMCs were isolated using Ficoll-Histopaque density gradient centrifugation and then cryopreserved in the vapor phase of liquid nitrogen. Analytical flow cytometry was used to check the purity and quantity of every magnetically sorted T cell population. Genomic DNA was isolated from each sorted fraction and quantified by UV absorbance on a Nanodrop 2000c. The CDR3 has 12 amino acids, counting the end cysteine and phenylalanine. CDR3 DNA only is kept here, 36 bases in frame from base 1. V was cut back by 6 bases and J by 3 bases, leaving a gap of 6 bases between them. From a lookup of the germline V gene, CDR1 and CDR2 are MDHEN and SYDVKM.

General findings and caveats noted by the study authors: Pairwise subsampling led to the expectation that sequencing depth would affect the degree of clonotype sharing among donors. Clonotypes shared by all four sorted-subset donors showed higher generation probabilities than non-shared clonotypes. About 5% of naive CD4, 3.5% of naive CD8, 2.3% of memory CD4, and 0.4% of memory CD8 clonotypes were shared across several donors. The small number of donors limited the genetic and exposure-history diversity represented. Only blood was sampled, and tissue TCR repertoires likely differ from those in blood. Even with the large sequencing depth, rarefaction of the sorted-subset datasets indicated that sequencing was incomplete. Naive subsets generally had larger estimated clonotype richness than memory subsets.

Concerning this clone itself: Its antigen has not been determined. Per-base qualities were not stored, and no clone one base away is much larger.

Using the deep immunoSEQ assay, TCR CDR3 regions were amplified from genomic DNA by multiplex PCR. Extracted genomic DNA from each cell subset was distributed evenly across all wells of several immunoSEQ 96-well plates, and each plate was treated as a replicate. Each replicate PCR for sorted subsets received approximately 200 ng genomic DNA, equal to roughly 30,000 T cell genomes. The purified libraries were quantified using a Qubit 3.0 fluorometer, sized with a Bioanalyzer 2100, and then quantified again using the KAPA Library Quantification kit. A separate single-read 150-cycle Illumina NextSeq 550 flow cell was used to sequence each immunoSEQ 96-well plate. In the source study's methods: The immunoSEQ output contained only junctional sequences without quality scores, so filtering could not match that applied to full-length reads. To assign V/J genes and CDR3, sequences were annotated against IMGT germline references using PyIR, a Python wrapper for IgBLAST v1.9. Any read was removed if the V/J assignment was weak (E-value above 1e-6), the CDR3 was missing, or the read contained stop codons, out-of-frame junctions, or ambiguous translated residues. A V3J clonotype was defined by an identical inferred V gene, J gene, and CDR3 amino acid sequence. To compute the percentage overlap between repertoires, the number of shared unique clonotypes was divided by the size of the smaller repertoire. Richness of each repertoire was evaluated using RTK rarefaction, the Chao1 estimator, and Recon v2.1 estimates of unobserved clonotypes. Generation probabilities for all TCRbeta clonotypes obtained by the gDNA method from a handful of donors were computed using OLGA. In its TCRdb copy, this immuneACCESS table keeps in-frame sequences only and misses some clones. Where compared with another copy, unresolved V genes explain less than half of these, and the others have no known cause. D and trimming were read from the DNA, whereas the V and J calls and clone size are those reported in that table. This sample has some 2.3 million clones in its table, and over 90% of those were observed once. The leading ten clones occupy about 0.37% of the sample.

The sequence links TRBV28 to TRBJ1-5, with the D gene not confidently named. Sequencing input: naive CD4+ T cells from PBMCs. In light of the paper, this sample's cell subset or site label describes: CD45RA+ positively selected. The sequence was obtained from a young man in good health. Some clones in this sample may be carry-over from other donors' samples. The nucleotide sequence reads as follows: TGTGCCAGCAGCGCACTCAATCAGCCCCAGCATTTT. This encodes CASSALNQPQHF.